These 16 T cell receptor beta chains share one sample of origin, sequenced in a study of blood T cells in healthy people across ages. The authors ran a second PCR of about 6 to 11 cycles using a sample-barcoded 5' primer and a J-beta primer mix. TCRdb fed the 5' RACE reads into MiXCR, producing one record per CDR3 protein. The data contain roughly 1,500,000 distinct CDR3 sequences, about 35% of them seen just once; the ten biggest clones take up 11%. The sample consisted of blood. The source of these receptors is a woman in her twenties or thirties in good health.

This clonotype appeared a few times. The chain links TRBV10-3 to TRBJ2-7, with 8 nucleotides matching TRBD1. J was trimmed by 6 bases and V by 2 bases; bases with no gene match: 6. Germline lookup yields CDR1 ENHRY and CDR2 SYGVKD. The CDR3 extends over 14 amino acids. CDR3 sequence: CAISEDPTGVEQYF. The CDR3 DNA sequence: TGTGCCATCAGTGAGGATCCGACAGGGGTCGAGCAGTACTTC.

The chain employs TRBV20-1 and TRBJ2-7; D possibly matches TRBD1 or TRBD2 (5 bases each). The CDR3 totals 13 residues. V lost 5 bases and J 2 bases, leaving 13 bases between the germline ends. In germline, CDR1 is DFQATT, CDR2 SNEGSKA (reference sequence). In DNA form, the CDR3 reads TGCAGTGCTCCCGGGGACCCAGCCTACGAGCAGTACTTC. It translates to CSAPGDPAYEQYF.

This chain uses TRBV6-1 with TRBJ2-3; D perhaps matches TRBD2 (6 bases). CDR1 MNHNS and CDR2 SASEGT come from the germline V gene. Trimming removed 3 bases from V and 2 bases from J, with 18 bases in between. The CDR3 is 17 amino acids. In nucleotides, the CDR3 is TGTGCCAGCAGTGAGCCCGGGACTGACAAACCCACAGATACGCAGTATTTT. Its protein product is CASSEPGTDKPTDTQYF.

The gene calls are TRBV20-1 and TRBJ2-1, with D possibly matching TRBD2 (6 bases). V was clipped by 1 base and J by 9 bases, with 16 bases between them. The CDR3 covers 14 residues. Germline lookup yields CDR1 DFQATT and CDR2 SNEGSKA (reference sequence). The CDR3 spells CSARADYPDGEQFF. The CDR3 nucleotides read TGCAGTGCTAGAGCGGACTACCCTGATGGTGAGCAGTTCTTC.

This clonotype was seen more than once but under ten times. The chain employs TRBV7-8 and TRBJ1-4; TRBD1 agrees at 10 bases. Per germline, CDR1 SGHVS and CDR2 FQNEAQ. The CDR3 runs to 15 residues. V shed 5 bases, J shed 8 bases, and the junction held 8 bases outside the gene matches. The CDR3 spells CASSHGTGDREKLFF. The DNA of the CDR3 is TGTGCCAGCAGCCATGGGACAGGGGATAGGGAAAAACTGTTTTTT.

The V call is TRBV5-1, the J call TRBJ1-2; D call uncertain. Trimming shortened V by 3 bases and J by 7 bases, and 16 bases separated the two germline ends. This CDR3 is built from 14 residues. CDR1 SGHRS and CDR2 YFSETQ come from the germline V gene. In DNA, the CDR3 is TGCGCCAGCAGCTCTACGGAGGTGGTGTCTGGCTACACCTTC. Translation: CASSSTEVVSGYTF.

V is TRBV20-1 and J is TRBJ1-6, with D unclear. Germline loops: CDR1 DFQATT, CDR2 SNEGSKA (reference sequence). The germline V and J ends were trimmed by 0 bases and 10 bases, with 16 bases remaining between them. The CDR3 length is 15 residues. CDR3 sequence reads: CSARENKAQRSPLHF. The CDR3 DNA sequence: TGCAGTGCTAGAGAGAATAAGGCCCAGCGGTCACCCCTCCACTTT.

This chain joins TRBV7-9 and TRBJ2-7, with D possibly matching TRBD2 (6 bases). CDR1 is SEHNR and CDR2 is FQNEAQ in the germline V gene (reference sequence). This CDR3 contains 15 residues. The V end was cut by 7 bases, the J end by 3 bases, with 19 bases between. The CDR3 sequence is CASKPGGSGYYEQYF. The CDR3 nucleotides read TGTGCCAGCAAACCCGGGGGTAGCGGATACTACGAGCAGTACTTC.

Points on this clonotype: A much larger clone is a single base away; this may be a read error. The chain uses TRBV27 and TRBJ1-2; D is perhaps TRBD1 (6 bases). This CDR3 region has 16 residues. Germline V CDR1 and CDR2: MNHEY, SMNVEV (reference sequence). V lost 0 bases to trimming and J lost 4 bases, with 15 bases between them. CDR3 loop: CASSLSRRTVRYGYTF. The CDR3 coding sequence is TGTGCCAGCAGTTTATCGAGACGGACAGTACGCTATGGCTACACCTTC.

This clonotype came up a few times. The rearrangement joins TRBV20-1 to TRBJ2-7; weak D call: TRBD2 (6 bases). Trimming pared 3 bases from V and 5 bases from J, leaving 26 bases between. This CDR3 comprises 17 residues. Germline CDR1 is DFQATT and CDR2 is SNEGSKA (reference sequence). In nucleotides, the CDR3 is TGCAGTGCTAGTTTGGAATCGAGGAGCGGGTCCCTCCACGAGCAGTACTTC. Its translation is CSASLESRSGSLHEQYF.

The V call is TRBV7-6, the J call TRBJ2-7; 7 nucleotides line up with TRBD2. The germline gives CDR1 SGHVS, CDR2 FNYEAQ. J lost 3 bases, V lost 4 bases, and 15 bases had no gene match. CDR3 length: 17 residues. CDR3 DNA sequence: TGTGCCAGCAGCTCAGCGTCGGAGTCTAGCGGAATCTACGAGCAGTACTTC. This sequence encodes CASSSASESSGIYEQYF.

The table lists this clonotype with a few counts. The V call is TRBV7-2, the J call TRBJ2-3, with 9 bases that match TRBD2. This CDR3 comprises 14 residues. V was pared by 8 bases and J by 1 base, with 4 bases of the junction left unmatched. CDR1 is SGHTA, CDR2 FQGNSA, per germline. CDR3 loop: CASDGGGGTDTQYF. CDR3 coding DNA: TGTGCCAGCGATGGCGGGGGGGGCACAGATACGCAGTATTTT. The whole variable domain, remainder taken from reference TRBV7-2 and TRBJ2-3, is GAGVSQSPSNKVTEKGKDVELRCDPISGHTALYWYRQSLGQGLEFLIYFQGNSAPDKSGLPSDRFSAERTGGSVSTLTIQRTQQEDSAVYLCASDGGGGTDTQYFGPGTRLTVL.

The chain has TRBV30 and TRBJ2-3; 10 bases line up with TRBD2. Trimming took 3 bases from V and 4 from J; bases not matched to a gene: 10. The CDR3 extends over 16 amino acids. In germline, CDR1 is GTSNPN, CDR2 SVGIG (reference sequence). The CDR3, as DNA: TGTGCCTGGAGCAGGACTAGCGGAAACGCGGCAGATACGCAGTATTTT. This encodes CAWSRTSGNAADTQYF.

The chain links TRBV10-3 to TRBJ1-2, with TRBD1 matching 9 bases. The CDR3 is made up of 15 amino acids. Germline CDR1 is ENHRY and CDR2 is SYGVKD. V lost 0 bases, J lost 4 bases, and 3 bases stayed unmatched. CDR3 nucleotide sequence: TGTGCCATCAGTGAGTCGGGACAGGGCGCCTATGGCTACACCTTC. Translation: CAISESGQGAYGYTF.

This clonotype has more than one count but fewer than ten. The chain is built from TRBV6-1 and TRBJ1-2; weak D call: TRBD1 (6 bases). The V end lost 6 bases, the J end lost 5 bases, and 19 bases lay between the germline ends. Germline values: CDR1 MNHNS, CDR2 SASEGT. The CDR3 is made up of 15 amino acids. This CDR3 reads CASRRQELLRYGYTF. DNA for the CDR3: TGTGCCAGCAGAAGACAGGAACTTCTTCGATATGGCTACACCTTC.

A few counts support this clonotype. V gene TRBV7-8 combines with J gene TRBJ2-3; the match to TRBD2 covers 11 bases. Germline CDR1 SGHVS, CDR2 FQNEAQ. J gave up 1 base and V 5 bases, and 11 bases lay outside the gene matches. The CDR3 is made up of 18 amino acids. The CDR3 is CASSLTPRGLAGTDTQYF. The CDR3 DNA reads TGTGCCAGCAGCCTTACACCGCGGGGACTAGCGGGCACAGATACGCAGTATTTT.